One and the same sample provided the 10 T cell receptor beta chains below, sequenced in a study of CD8+CD57+ T cells in acquired aplastic anemia. The template used for profiling TCR beta VDJ and CDR3 was genomic DNA. TCRdb independently ran MiXCR on the reads; one entry per CDR3 protein. The sample records about 260,000 distinct CDR3 sequences, approximately 86% being singletons. Patients sequenced had flow cytometry evidence of CD8+CD57+ cell expansion. The sequencing input was sorted CD4+, CD8+, or CD8+CD57+ T cells (not recorded which) from PBMCs. The receptors originated from a human donor with aplastic anemia.

Note on this clonotype: This is likely a read error, given that the CDR3 carries no conserved phenylalanine or tryptophan at its end. The DNA is omitted, as the CDR3 cannot be located on it reliably, and the CDR3 follows TCRdb's listing. CDR3 amino acids: CASGDSGTGTQDFFP. V and J are TRBV2 and TRBJ1-1; whether TRBD1, the table's D call, matches the DNA was not checked. Germline V gene sequence: CDR1 SNHLY, CDR2 FYNNEI. Termini included, the CDR3 measures 15 amino acids.

The table lists this clonotype with a few counts. The chain couples TRBV7-2 to TRBJ2-1; D perhaps matches TRBD2 (6 bases). Per the germline V gene, CDR1 is SGHTA and CDR2 is FQGNSA. V lost 3 bases and J lost 8, with 20 bases in between. The CDR3 runs 16 residues. The CDR3 DNA reads as TGTGCCAGCAGCTTTGAAAGAGGCGGCGGGACCGATGAGCAGTTCTTC. This translates into CASSFERGGGTDEQFF.

As to this clonotype: Here the CDR3 omits its conserved ending phenylalanine or tryptophan, so a read error is the likely source. No DNA is shown, since the ends of the CDR3 on it are uncertain; the CDR3 is the one TCRdb lists. The chain has TRBV7-9 and TRBJ1-3; the DNA was not compared with TRBD1, the D call given in the table. The V gene's germline CDR1 is SEHNR and CDR2 FQNEAQ (reference sequence). The length of the CDR3 is 13 amino acids, counting both ends. Here the CDR3 reads CASPGGGRKTIYH.

This chain uses TRBV15 with TRBJ2-1, with 7 bases lining up with TRBD1. Unmatched junction bases numbered 5, after V lost 8 bases and J lost 1 base. Per germline, CDR1 LNHNV and CDR2 YYDKDF (reference sequence). The CDR3 consists of 14 residues. For the CDR3, the DNA is TGTGCCACCTACCAGACAGGGTCCTACAATGAGCAGTTCTTC. Amino acids: CATYQTGSYNEQFF.

This clonotype has just one count. V and J are TRBV11-3 and TRBJ1-1, with D unresolved. The CDR3 is 17 residues long. Trimming took 5 bases from V and 1 from J, leaving 20 bases between them. Germline V gene data show CDR1 as SGHNT and CDR2 as YENEEA. CDR3 sequence: CASSVWPTQSGNTEAFF. CDR3 coding DNA: TGTGCCAGCAGCGTATGGCCGACACAGTCGGGGAACACTGAAGCTTTCTTT. The full variable domain, its missing parts supplied by reference TRBV11-3 and TRBJ1-1, is EAGVVQSPRYKIIEKKQPVAFWCNPISGHNTLYWYLQNLGQGPELLIRYENEEAVDDSQLPKDRFSAERLKGVDSTLKIQPAELGDSAVYLCASSVWPTQSGNTEAFFGQGTRLTVV.

This chain connects TRBV5-1 to TRBJ2-7; 11 nucleotides line up with TRBD2. Trimming at V came to 1 base and at J to 3 bases, leaving 0 bases not matched to a gene. Per the germline V gene, CDR1 is SGHRS and CDR2 is YFSETQ. This CDR3 has 14 amino acids. This CDR3 reads CASSLTSGSYEQYF. The CDR3 DNA reads TGCGCCAGCAGCTTGACTAGCGGGAGCTACGAGCAGTACTTC.

The chain links TRBV6-5 to TRBJ2-3; 15 bases match TRBD2. This CDR3 region has 17 residues. Germline assignment: CDR1 MNHEY and CDR2 SVGAGI. J lost 5 bases, V lost 6 bases, and 9 bases had no gene match. CDR3 loop: CASSQGTSGRSQDTQYF. In DNA form, the CDR3 reads TGTGCCAGCAGCCAGGGGACTAGCGGGAGGAGTCAAGATACGCAGTATTTT.

Concerning this clonotype: This CDR3 fails to terminate in the conserved phenylalanine or tryptophan, so it likely reflects a read error. This rearrangement joins TRBV2 to TRBJ1-1, with D perhaps matching TRBD1 (6 bases). Germline CDR1 reads SNHLY; CDR2 reads FYNNEI. The CDR3 has 15 amino acids. CDR3 protein: CASRYGVTGNPDAFP. The CDR3 region has the DNA TGTGCCAGCAGGTACGGGGTCACAGGGAACCCTGATGCTTTCCCA.

As to this clonotype: One junction end does not reproduce the germline sequence, and a read error may be involved. V and J are TRBV7-9 and TRBJ1-2; maybe TRBD2 (5 bases). The J call is doubtful: the DNA matches TRBJ2-6 better. Germline CDR1 reads SEHNR; CDR2 reads FQNEAQ (reference sequence). The CDR3 spans 16 residues. CDR3 in DNA: TGTGCCAGCAGCTTGGCGGGTAACTACGGCGCCAACGGCCTGACTTTC. Its protein is CASSLAGNYGANGLTF.

Comments on this clonotype: No conserved phenylalanine or tryptophan is present at the end of the CDR3, so a read error is the likely explanation. The DNA is omitted, as the CDR3 cannot be located on it reliably, and the CDR3 follows TCRdb's listing. The chain joins TRBV2 to TRBJ1-1; the DNA was not compared with TRBD1, the D call given in the table. The CDR3 extends over 15 residues, inclusive of both ends. Looked up from germline, CDR1 is SNHLY and CDR2 is FYNNEI. CDR3 sequence reads: CASSEQGKGEQYVGP.